A single sample gave rise to the 30 T cell receptor beta chains below, sequenced in a study of OX40 agonist ivuxolimab in advanced cancers. The method was immunoSEQ multiplex PCR; TCRdb's version includes in-frame clones alone and lacks a portion of them. Found here are roughly 91,000 clones, around 96% of them singletons; the top ten hold around 2%. The specimen comprised CD4+ or CD8+ T cells sorted from blood, sampled in a trial of the OX40 agonist ivuxolimab. The receptors come from an adult with an advanced solid tumor such as melanoma, head and neck, liver or kidney cancer.

The chain recombines TRBV18 with TRBJ2-2, with 7 bases lining up with TRBD2. This CDR3 comprises 18 residues. Trimming took 0 bases from V and 5 from J; bases not matched to a gene: 12. Per the germline V gene, CDR1 is KGHSH and CDR2 is LQKENI. CDR3: CASSPPFGERDGTGELFF. In DNA, the CDR3 is TGTGCCAGCTCACCACCGTTCGGGGAGCGGGATGGGACCGGGGAGCTGTTTTTT.

The rearrangement joins TRBV29-1 to TRBJ2-5; tentatively, D is TRBD1 (7 bases). The CDR3 length is 19 residues. CDR1 SQVTM and CDR2 ANQGSEA come from the germline V gene. V shed 3 bases and J shed 0 bases, with 26 bases lying between them. In nucleotides, the CDR3 is TGCAGCGTTGAGACAGGGAACCAGGGAGTTGGGGGGTACCAAGAGACCCAGTACTTC. Translating it yields CSVETGNQGVGGYQETQYF.

With respect to this clone: This same CDR3 is encoded by further DNA sequences in the sample. The V call is TRBV11-2, the J call TRBJ1-1; D gene unclear. CDR3 length equals 12 residues. With 3 bases removed from V and 5 bases from J, the gap between germline ends came to 7 bases. Germline loops: CDR1 SGHAT, CDR2 FQNNGV. The chain's CDR3 is CASSFGGTEAFF. The DNA of the CDR3 is TGTGCCAGCAGCTTCGGAGGAACTGAAGCTTTCTTT.

The chain carries TRBV4-1 and TRBJ1-5; a possible D gene is TRBD1 (6 bases). Germline V gives CDR1 MGHRA, CDR2 YSYEKL. The CDR3 sequence is 15 residues long. V was cut by 4 bases and J by 0 bases, with 10 bases left in between. The CDR3 is CASSPDRYSNQPQHF. Written as DNA, the CDR3 is TGCGCCAGCAGCCCTGACAGGTATAGCAATCAGCCCCAGCATTTT.

V usage is TRBV6-6 and J usage is TRBJ2-7; tentatively, D is TRBD1 (5 bases). This CDR3 has 16 amino acids. Germline CDR1 is MNHNY and CDR2 is SVGAGI (reference sequence). The V end lost 6 bases, the J end lost 2 bases, and 20 bases lay between the germline ends. CDR3 loop: CASSSTGLAGAYEQYF. CDR3 nucleotide sequence: TGTGCCAGCAGCTCTACAGGTTTAGCTGGGGCCTACGAGCAGTACTTC.

This sequence joins TRBV10-3 and TRBJ2-3; D gene ambiguous. Germline V CDR1 and CDR2: ENHRY, SYGVKD. CDR3 size: 14 residues. V lost 6 bases and J 4 bases, leaving 14 bases between the germline ends. The CDR3 nucleotides read TGTGCCATCAGGGACCCCGATGAGGCAGATACGCAGTATTTT. It yields the protein CAIRDPDEADTQYF.

This chain joins TRBV5-3 and TRBJ2-4; TRBD2 agrees at 7 bases. TRBV5-3 is classed as an ORF, of uncertain function. J lost 3 bases, V lost 4 bases, and 7 bases had no gene match. CDR3 size: 15 residues. CDR3 loop: CARSPRGFGKNIQYF. CDR3 nucleotides: TGTGCCAGAAGCCCGCGGGGGTTTGGCAAAAACATTCAGTACTTC.

The rearrangement uses TRBV6-5 and TRBJ2-7, with 11 bases fitting TRBD2. This CDR3 comprises 15 residues. Trimming took 6 bases from V and 5 from J; bases not matched to a gene: 9. Germline CDR1 and CDR2: MNHEY and SVGAGI. The CDR3 region is CASRIAGGPSNEQYF. The CDR3 DNA reads TGTGCCAGCAGGATAGCGGGAGGGCCCTCGAACGAGCAGTACTTC.

The J gene is TRBJ1-6, the V gene TRBV5-5, with D tentatively TRBD1 (6 bases). Germline V gene lookup returns CDR1 SGHKS and CDR2 YYEKEE (reference sequence). CDR3 size: 14 residues. The V end was cut by 0 bases, the J end by 6 bases, with 7 bases between. CDR3 sequence reads: CASSLAGANSPLHF. In DNA form, the CDR3 reads TGTGCCAGCAGCTTGGCAGGGGCTAATTCACCCCTCCACTTT.

The chain is built from TRBV28 and TRBJ1-4, with 11 bases aligning to TRBD1. The CDR3 is made up of 15 amino acids. Germline values: CDR1 MDHEN, CDR2 SYDVKM. The V gene end was trimmed by 1 base and the J gene end by 8 bases; junction bases not matched to a gene: 3. The DNA of the CDR3 is TGTGCCAGCAGTTTATTGGGACAGGGGGGCGAAAAACTGTTTTTT. Translated, it gives CASSLLGQGGEKLFF.

This clone appeared once. This chain links TRBV25-1 with TRBJ1-4; no definite D call. The germline V gene has CDR1 MGHDK and CDR2 SYGVNS. The CDR3 totals 16 residues. Trimming cost V 1 base and J 0 bases, with 9 bases left between them. CDR3 protein: CASSELVSATNEKLFF. As DNA, the CDR3 is TGTGCCAGCAGTGAATTGGTGTCGGCAACTAATGAAAAACTGTTTTTT.

The V and J genes are TRBV11-2 and TRBJ1-1, with D possibly matching TRBD1 (6 bases). Trimming stripped 8 bases from V and 4 bases from J, with 11 bases between. The germline CDR1 and CDR2 sequences are SGHAT and FQNNGV. This CDR3 is built from 12 residues. CDR3: CASGGASTEAFF. In nucleotides, the CDR3 is TGTGCCAGCGGGGGGGCAAGCACTGAAGCTTTCTTT.

This clone is a singleton in its sample. J is TRBJ1-5 and V is TRBV6-6; D perhaps matches TRBD1 (6 bases). This CDR3 region has 16 residues. The germline V gene has CDR1 MNHNY and CDR2 SVGAGI (reference sequence). Trimming removed 2 bases from V and 0 bases from J, with 11 bases in between. CDR3 sequence reads: CASSYPQGNSNQPQHF. Here the CDR3 DNA reads TGTGCCAGCAGTTACCCACAGGGCAATAGCAATCAGCCCCAGCATTTT.

This chain joins TRBV28 and TRBJ2-1; TRBD1 or TRBD2 may be the D gene (6 bases each). From germline, CDR1 is MDHEN and CDR2 SYDVKM. Trimming stripped 0 bases from V and 2 bases from J, with 17 bases between. The CDR3 contains 18 residues. The CDR3 DNA sequence: TGTGCCAGCAGTTTATGGGGGGCCGGGACTCGGGCCTACAATGAGCAGTTCTTC. It translates to CASSLWGAGTRAYNEQFF. Variable domain in full (rest from reference TRBV28 and TRBJ2-1): DVKVTQSSRYLVKRTGEKVFLECVQDMDHENMFWYRQDPGLGLRLIYFSYDVKMKEKGDIPEGYSVSREKKERFSLILESASTNQTSMYLCASSLWGAGTRAYNEQFFGPGTRLTVL.

This clone was detected once. V usage is TRBV5-1 and J usage is TRBJ2-7; D is unclear. CDR1 is SGHRS and CDR2 is YFSETQ in the germline V gene. The V end was cut by 0 bases, the J end by 4 bases, with 11 bases between. This CDR3 is 14 amino acids long. CDR3 nucleotides: TGCGCCAGCAGCTTGGAGAACTGGGGATACGAGCAGTACTTC. Protein sequence: CASSLENWGYEQYF. Full variable domain (missing parts from reference TRBV5-1 and TRBJ2-7): KAGVTQTPRYLIKTRGQQVTLSCSPISGHRSVSWYQQTPGQGLQFLFEYFSETQRNKGNFPGRFSGRQFSNSRSEMNVSTLELGDSALYLCASSLENWGYEQYFGPGTRLTVT.

The CDR3 protein is CASSPAGTSYEQYF. The CDR3 DNA reads TGCGCCAGCAGCCCAGCGGGGACCTCCTACGAGCAGTACTTC. This chain joins TRBV5-1 and TRBJ2-7; 7 nucleotides line up with TRBD2. Germline loops: CDR1 SGHRS, CDR2 YFSETQ. Germline trimming cut 4 bases from V and 0 bases from J; bases unmatched to any gene: 4. The CDR3 has 14 amino acids.

This chain uses TRBV21-1 with TRBJ2-6; the DNA was not compared with TRBD2, the D call given in the table. TRBV21-1 is shown as a pseudogene. The CDR3 spans 18 residues. The DNA for the CDR3 is TGTGCCAGCAGCAAAGCACGGGTGCCCTTCTCTGGGGCCAACGTCCTGACTTTC. Protein product: CASSKARVPFSGANVLTF.

The genes are TRBV7-6 and TRBJ1-1, with D unresolved. The CDR3 is made up of 15 amino acids. CDR1 and CDR2 (germline): SGHVS, FNYEAQ. The V gene lost 3 bases and the J gene lost 5 bases, with 16 bases spanning the gap. CDR3 loop: CASSFPPDASTEAFF. The DNA for the CDR3 is TGTGCCAGCAGCTTCCCTCCGGACGCCTCGACTGAAGCTTTCTTT.

J is TRBJ2-1 and V is TRBV9; 8 bases agree with TRBD2. CDR1 and CDR2 from the germline V gene are SGDLS and YYNGEE. V dropped 2 bases and J dropped 8; count of bases not matched to a gene: 12. The CDR3 consists of 16 residues. CDR3 sequence reads: CASSVPTSGRGYEQFF. The DNA of the CDR3 is TGTGCCAGCAGCGTCCCTACTAGCGGCCGGGGTTATGAGCAGTTCTTC.

This chain joins TRBV28 and TRBJ2-4, with a tentative D call TRBD1 (5 bases). Germline V gene lookup returns CDR1 MDHEN and CDR2 SYDVKM. CDR3 length: 16 amino acids. V dropped 5 bases and J dropped 1 base, with 15 bases sitting between them. Here the CDR3 reads CASSPRQIGAKNIQYF. In DNA, the CDR3 is TGTGCCAGCAGTCCCCGACAGATCGGCGCCAAAAACATTCAGTACTTC.

CDR3 DNA: TGTGCCAGCAGTTACTCGACCGGGGGCGATGAGCAGTTCTTC. Amino acids: CASSYSTGGDEQFF. The rearrangement uses TRBV6-5 and TRBJ2-1; D may correspond to TRBD1 or TRBD2 (6 bases each). The CDR3 sequence is 14 residues long. Germline values: CDR1 MNHEY, CDR2 SVGAGI. Trimming shortened V by 0 bases and J by 8 bases, and 11 bases separated the two germline ends.

This chain connects TRBV15 to TRBJ1-5, with D hard to call. CDR1 and CDR2 (germline): LNHNV, YYDKDF (reference sequence). The CDR3 spans 14 residues. Trimming removed 8 bases at V and 6 bases at J, with 17 bases between. CDR3 loop: CATGLFQDGQPQHF. CDR3 nucleotides: TGTGCCACCGGATTGTTCCAGGACGGTCAGCCCCAGCATTTT.

The chain recombines TRBV21-1 with TRBJ1-1; the listed D gene, TRBD1, was not tested against the DNA. TRBV21-1 is labeled a pseudogene. CDR3 length equals 17 residues. CDR3 protein: CASSKVFDRGMNTEAFF. DNA for the CDR3: TGTGCCAGCAGCAAAGTTTTCGACAGGGGGATGAACACTGAAGCTTTCTTT.

The rearrangement links TRBV5-1 to TRBJ1-3; D unclear. Germline CDR1 reads SGHRS; CDR2 reads YFSETQ. Trimming stripped 3 bases from V and 2 bases from J, with 12 bases between. This CDR3 has 15 residues. CDR3 sequence (DNA): TGCGCCAGCAGCTCCACGGGGAACCCTGGAAACACCATATATTTT. Amino acids: CASSSTGNPGNTIYF.

The gene calls are TRBV27 and TRBJ2-7; 7 bases fit TRBD1. The CDR3 covers 13 residues. The V gene end was trimmed by 5 bases and the J gene end by 6 bases; junction bases not matched to a gene: 7. Germline values: CDR1 MNHEY, CDR2 SMNVEV (reference sequence). As DNA, the CDR3 is TGTGCCAGCAGTCTCGACAGGGCGGGCGAGCAGTACTTC. This codes for CASSLDRAGEQYF.

The chain employs TRBV19 and TRBJ2-7, with 7 bases identical to TRBD2. CDR3 size: 15 residues. Germline-derived CDR1 and CDR2 are LNHDA and SQIVND (reference sequence). J was trimmed by 3 bases and V by 7 bases; bases with no gene match: 12. The DNA for the CDR3 is TGTGCCAGTAAAAAAGGCGGGGGAACCCTCTACGAGCAGTACTTC. This codes for CASKKGGGTLYEQYF.

The J gene is TRBJ2-7, the V gene TRBV4-2; D gene uncertain. The CDR3 length is 14 residues. V was pared by 2 bases and J by 3 bases, with 11 bases between. Germline loops: CDR1 LGHNA, CDR2 YNFKEQ. As DNA, the CDR3 is TGTGCCAGCAGCCAATCAACGGAACTCTACGAGCAGTACTTC. Translating it yields CASSQSTELYEQYF.

V and J are TRBV29-1 and TRBJ2-7; D is unresolved. The CDR3 contains 13 residues. Trimming left V 6 bases short and J 1 base short, with 13 bases between. The germline V gene has CDR1 SQVTM and CDR2 ANQGSEA. The CDR3 nucleotides read TGCAGCGTGCTGAGCCATTGGTCCTACGAGCAGTACTTC. It is translated as CSVLSHWSYEQYF.

Concerning this clone itself: Compared with germline, one end of the junction differs, possibly owing to a read error. The gene calls are TRBV11-2 and TRBJ1-1, with D unclear. Germline CDR1 is SGHAT and CDR2 is FQNNGV. The CDR3 totals 12 residues. CDR3 protein: CAGSLDLTEAFF. The CDR3, as DNA: TGTGCCGGCAGCTTAGACCTCACTGAAGCTTTCTTT.

This chain connects TRBV4-1 to TRBJ1-1; 7 nucleotides line up with TRBD1. Germline lookup yields CDR1 MGHRA and CDR2 YSYEKL. V gave up 6 bases and J gave up 0 bases; unmatched junction bases: 10. This CDR3 is 16 amino acids long. The DNA for the CDR3 is TGCGCCAGCAGTCTTTCCGCGGGACAGCTGAACACTGAAGCTTTCTTT. Amino acids: CASSLSAGQLNTEAFF.